Listed below are T cell receptor beta chains from one sample, sequenced in a study of Ad26.COV2.S vaccination and SARS-CoV-2 variants. Profiled with immunoSEQ multiplex PCR; TCRdb holds only in-frame clones, not every one. The sample contains approximately 500,000 clones, roughly 85% of which appear only once. The source material was peripheral blood, sampled in a trial of Ad26.COV2.S vaccine versus placebo. Receptors originate from a person between 18 and 59 years old who received the Ad26.COV2.S COVID-19 vaccine or a placebo. Each CDR3 is given with its conserved first and last residue. The D gene is left open where the match is weak. Clone size is given for some rows only: seen once, a few or many times, or a class if the clone is expanded.

>TRBJ2-7|once|TRBD2|TRBV6-6
CASSYPGLAQYEQYF
TGTGCCAGCAGTTACCCTGGACTAGCGCAGTACGAGCAGTACTTC
>TRBJ2-1|-|TRBD2|TRBV9
CASSVMVGGLNEQFF
TGTGCCAGCAGCGTTATGGTGGGAGGGCTAAATGAGCAGTTCTTC
>TRBJ2-5|-|TRBD2|TRBV6-5
CASSKTSGYQETQYF
TGTGCCAGCAGTAAGACTAGCGGATACCAAGAGACCCAGTACTTC
>TRBJ2-1|few|-|TRBV5-8
CASRWGGPRGQFF
TGTGCCAGCAGATGGGGGGGGCCCCGTGGGCAGTTCTTC
>TRBJ1-4|-|-|TRBV19
CASSIMRLEKLFF
TGTGCCAGTAGTATAATGAGGCTCGAAAAACTGTTTTTT
>TRBJ2-3|-|TRBD2|TRBV7-2
CASSSQGLAPDTQYF
TGTGCCAGCAGCTCTCAGGGACTAGCCCCAGATACGCAGTATTTT
>TRBJ2-1|-|TRBD1|TRBV5-4
CASSPGTGSHNEQFF
TGTGCCAGCAGTCCCGGGACAGGGAGCCACAATGAGCAGTTCTTC
>TRBJ1-5|-|-|TRBV6-1
CASSEGYPPGQPQHF
TGTGCCAGCAGTGAAGGATATCCCCCAGGCCAGCCCCAGCATTTT
>TRBJ1-1|-|-|TRBV6-6
CASTKTGNTEAFF
TGTGCCAGCACCAAGACAGGGAACACTGAAGCTTTCTTT
>TRBJ2-1|-|-|TRBV9
CASSVVPLSSYNEQFF
TGTGCCAGCAGCGTAGTCCCGCTTAGCTCCTACAATGAGCAGTTCTTC
>TRBJ1-2|-|-|TRBV20-1
CSVGGGYTF
TGCAGTGTGGGGGGTGGCTACACCTTC
>TRBJ1-1|-|-|TRBV7-3
CASALDWATEAFF
TGTGCCAGCGCGCTGGATTGGGCGACTGAAGCTTTCTTT
>TRBJ2-1|-|-|TRBV5-6
CASSLHPGQFYNEQFF
TGTGCCAGCAGCCTTCATCCCGGACAGTTCTACAATGAGCAGTTCTTC
>TRBJ2-3|few|-|TRBV13
CASSFRTVGPDTQYF
TGTGCCAGCAGCTTCCGGACAGTGGGCCCAGATACGCAGTATTTT
>TRBJ2-5|-|TRBD2|TRBV6-5
CASSSSGSQETQYF
TGTGCCAGCAGTAGTAGCGGGAGTCAAGAGACCCAGTACTTC
>TRBJ2-3|-|TRBD2|TRBV3-1/TRBV3-2
CASSQFRLAGADTQYF
TGTGCCAGCAGCCAATTCAGACTAGCGGGAGCAGATACGCAGTATTTT
>TRBJ2-1|-|TRBD2|TRBV2
CASREPGLQYNEQFF
TGTGCCAGCAGAGAACCGGGACTACAATATAATGAGCAGTTCTTC
>TRBJ1-2|once|-|TRBV5-1
CASSLEVGRSYGYTF
TGCGCCAGCAGCTTGGAGGTGGGGAGGAGCTATGGCTACACCTTC
>TRBJ1-4|-|-|TRBV6-5
CASSYGQPATNEKLFF
TGTGCCAGCAGTTACGGGCAGCCCGCAACTAATGAAAAACTGTTTTTT
>TRBJ2-1|-|-|TRBV7-2
CASSLVVTAGNNEQFF
TGTGCCAGCAGCTTAGTGGTAACGGCAGGAAACAATGAGCAGTTCTTC
>TRBJ2-7|once|-|TRBV6-2/TRBV6-3
CASSSLTEQYF
TGTGCCAGCAGTTCGTTGACCGAGCAGTACTTC
>TRBJ2-7|few|TRBD1|TRBV10-3
CAISDPGQGRYEQYF
TGTGCCATCAGTGACCCAGGACAGGGGAGGTACGAGCAGTACTTC
>TRBJ1-2|-|-|TRBV5-1
CASSLSRGSVYYGYTF
TGCGCCAGCAGCTTGTCGCGGGGGTCGGTCTATTATGGCTACACCTTC
>TRBJ2-1|-|-|TRBV9
CASSVGGTLNEQFF
TGTGCCAGCAGCGTAGGAGGGACCCTCAATGAGCAGTTCTTC
>TRBJ2-7|few|-|TRBV18
CASSPPDRVSNEQYF
TGTGCCAGCTCACCCCCGGACAGAGTTTCGAACGAGCAGTACTTC
>TRBJ2-1|-|-|TRBV28
CASTTWDEQFF
TGTGCCAGCACCACATGGGATGAGCAGTTCTTC
>TRBJ1-4|-|-|TRBV29-1
CSVFATNEKLFF
TGCAGCGTTTTCGCAACTAATGAAAAACTGTTTTTT
>TRBJ2-5|-|-|TRBV29-1
CSVEGETQYF
TGCAGCGTCGAGGGGGAGACCCAGTACTTC
>TRBJ2-5|-|-|TRBV27
CASSHGQSQETQYF
TGTGCCAGCAGTCACGGACAGTCCCAAGAGACCCAGTACTTC
>TRBJ2-7|once|-|TRBV12-3/TRBV12-4
CASSLHHYEQYF
TGTGCCAGCAGTTTGCACCACTACGAGCAGTACTTC
>TRBJ1-4|-|-|TRBV3-1/TRBV3-2
CASSQGQPGRGKLFF
TGTGCCAGCAGCCAAGGGCAGCCCGGACGTGGAAAACTGTTTTTT
>TRBJ2-4|-|-|TRBV6-4
CASSDSWGDIQYF
TGTGCCAGCAGTGACTCGTGGGGGGACATTCAGTACTTC
>TRBJ1-1|few|-|TRBV3-1/TRBV3-2
CASSQVPQGDTEAFF
TGTGCCAGCAGCCAAGTGCCACAGGGAGACACTGAAGCTTTCTTT
>TRBJ1-6|-|TRBD1|TRBV28
CASSPITTGQNSPLHF
TGTGCCAGCAGTCCAATAACTACGGGACAGAATTCACCCCTCCACTTT
>TRBJ2-7|-|TRBD1|TRBV9
CASSPQGVEQYF
TGTGCCAGCAGCCCACAGGGGGTCGAGCAGTACTTC
>TRBJ1-1|-|-|TRBV7-2
CASSPGDTEAFF
TGTGCCAGCAGTCCAGGGGACACTGAAGCTTTCTTT
>TRBJ1-3|once|TRBD1|TRBV7-8
CASSLNRQGEGNTIYF
TGTGCCAGCTCACTTAACCGACAGGGAGAAGGCAACACCATATATTTT
>TRBJ1-2|-|-|TRBV7-8
CASSLANLEYGYTF
TGTGCCAGCAGCTTGGCTAATCTAGAGTATGGCTACACCTTC
>TRBJ2-2|-|-|TRBV3-1/TRBV3-2
CASSQTHKQGGELFF
TGTGCCAGCAGCCAAACACACAAGCAAGGGGGGGAGCTGTTTTTT
>TRBJ2-2|-|TRBD1|TRBV25-1
CASSEYRTGAPGKLFF
TGTGCCAGCAGTGAATATAGGACAGGGGCCCCCGGGAAGCTGTTTTTT
>TRBJ2-7|once|-|TRBV7-2
CASSLAVSYEQYF
TGTGCCAGCAGCTTAGCGGTCTCCTACGAGCAGTACTTC
>TRBJ1-1|-|TRBD1|TRBV4-3
CASSQEQGWAEAFF
TGCGCCAGCAGCCAAGAACAGGGGTGGGCTGAAGCTTTCTTT
>TRBJ2-1|-|-|TRBV4-2
CASSQDTSRRVQFF
TGTGCCAGCAGCCAAGATACTAGCCGTCGGGTGCAGTTCTTC